These T cell receptor beta chains were read from a single sample in a study of post-analysis software for immune sequencing data. MiXCR, applied by TCRdb to the PCR reads, yields one record per CDR3 protein. The table has some 700,000 distinct CDR3 sequences, approximately 59% seen once; the top ten hold around 11%. Sequenced input: blood. These receptors originate from a girl aged 2 to 9 with multiple sclerosis. Each CDR3 is given with its conserved first and last residue. The D gene is left open where the match is weak. Size is omitted from some rows. Given values are once, few, many or a class for expanded clones.

j_call | d_call | clone_size | v_call | cdr3_nt | cdr3_aa
TRBJ2-1 | . | few | TRBV18 | TGTGCCAGCAGTCCAGGGGGAGGTGAGCAGTTCTTC | CASSPGGGEQFF
TRBJ2-3 | . | few | TRBV4-2 | TGTGCCAGCAGCCAGGTCAGGGGACAACACACAGATACGCAGTATTTT | CASSQVRGQHTDTQYF
TRBJ2-7 | . | once | TRBV6-5 | TGTGCCAGCGCTCGGGACATGTCCTACGAGCAGTACTTC | CASARDMSYEQYF
TRBJ2-7 | TRBD2 | few | TRBV6-2/TRBV6-3 | TGTGCCAGCAGCGCCCGCCCGGGGACTAGCACATACGAGCAGTACTTC | CASSARPGTSTYEQYF
TRBJ2-1 | TRBD2 | . | TRBV6-5 | TGTGCCAGCAGTTATTCTAGCGGGGAACATTACAATGAGCAGTTCTTC | CASSYSSGEHYNEQFF
TRBJ1-5 | . | . | TRBV20-1 | TGCAGTGCTAGGGGCTCCTCCAATCAGCCCCAGCATTTT | CSARGSSNQPQHF
TRBJ2-5 | . | few | TRBV29-1 | TGCAGCGTTGAAGATCAAGGGTTTCAAGAGACCCAGTACTTC | CSVEDQGFQETQYF
TRBJ2-2 | . | . | TRBV12-3/TRBV12-4 | TGTGCCAGCAGACCTTACGGGGGAGTGAACACCGGGGAGCTGTTTTTT | CASRPYGGVNTGELFF
TRBJ2-5 | . | . | TRBV5-6 | TGTGCCAGCAGCTTGCAGGGTGGTCAGACCCAGTACTTC | CASSLQGGQTQYF
TRBJ2-1 | TRBD2 | few | TRBV4-3 | TGCGCCAGCAGCCAAGAGTGGGGGACTAGCGGGGCGGAGCAGTTCTTC | CASSQEWGTSGAEQFF
TRBJ1-5 | TRBD1 | . | TRBV18 | TGTGCCAGCTCACTGACAGGGGACAGGAATCAGCCCCAGCATTTT | CASSLTGDRNQPQHF
TRBJ2-7 | . | . | TRBV20-1 | TGCAGTGCTAGAGATGACAGGAGGTCCTACGAGCAGTACTTC | CSARDDRRSYEQYF
TRBJ2-1 | . | . | TRBV7-2 | TGTGCATGGGCCGTCACTCCAAACAATGAGCAGTTCTTC | CAWAVTPNNEQFF
TRBJ2-1 | TRBD1 | once | TRBV9 | TGTGCCAGCAGCGGAACGAATAGACAGGGTGTCTGGAATGAGCAGTTCTTC | CASSGTNRQGVWNEQFF
TRBJ2-1 | . | . | TRBV5-6 | TGTGCCAGCAGCTTGGATCAGGGCCGGGAGCAGTTCTTC | CASSLDQGREQFF
TRBJ2-5 | TRBD2 | . | TRBV5-6 | TGTGCCAGCAGCTTGAAGGTACTAGCGGGGTCCCAAGAGACCCAGTACTTC | CASSLKVLAGSQETQYF
TRBJ1-1 | . | . | TRBV12-3/TRBV12-4 | TGTGCCACCCTATCCAGGAGACGGGTGAACACTGAAGCTTTCTTT | CATLSRRRVNTEAFF
TRBJ2-1 | TRBD1 | few | TRBV27 | TGTGCCAGCAGCCCGGGACAGGGGGGGCATGAGCAGTTCTTC | CASSPGQGGHEQFF
TRBJ1-1 | . | few | TRBV18 | TGTGCCAGCTCACCCCTGACCACTGAAGCTTTCTTT | CASSPLTTEAFF
TRBJ1-5 | . | few | TRBV20-1 | TGCAGTGCCAAATATGCAGGAGGAAGGGGCAATCAGCCCCAGCATTTT | CSAKYAGGRGNQPQHF
TRBJ2-2 | TRBD1 | . | TRBV6-5 | TGTGCCAGCAGTTACTCAAGACAGGGGGTTAGTCCCGGGGAGCTGTTTTTT | CASSYSRQGVSPGELFF
TRBJ2-7 | TRBD2 | . | TRBV4-1 | TGCGCCAGCAGCCAAGGGCTAGCGGGAGCGGCGCAGTACTTC | CASSQGLAGAAQYF
TRBJ1-2 | TRBD1 | . | TRBV2 | TGTGCCAGCAGAAACCTCGACAGGGCCTATGGCTACACCTTC | CASRNLDRAYGYTF
TRBJ1-2 | . | few | TRBV5-1 | TGCGCCAGCAAACAAACAGGGTATCTTAACTATGGCTACACCTTC | CASKQTGYLNYGYTF
TRBJ2-1 | TRBD2 | . | TRBV12-3/TRBV12-4 | TGTGCCAGCACCTCCCTAGGGGGTAGCGGGGGGGTACCCACTTACAATGAGCAGTTCTTC | CASTSLGGSGGVPTYNEQFF
TRBJ2-3 | . | . | TRBV5-6 | TGTGCCAGCAGCTTACGGGGCGAAACTCTCACAGATACGCAGTATTTT | CASSLRGETLTDTQYF
TRBJ2-1 | TRBD1 | . | TRBV11-2 | TGTGCCAGCAGCTCATGGACCGGACAGGGAAACAATGAGCAGTTCTTC | CASSSWTGQGNNEQFF
TRBJ2-1 | TRBD2 | . | TRBV6-1 | TGTGCCAGCAGCACCGCAATCTTAGCGGGAGAGTACTATGAGCAGTTCTTC | CASSTAILAGEYYEQFF
TRBJ2-6 | . | . | TRBV20-1 | TGCAGTGCTGGACTGATCTCTGGGGCCAACGTCCTGACTTTC | CSAGLISGANVLTF
TRBJ2-7 | TRBD1 | few | TRBV7-9 | TGTGCCAGCAGCTTAGCCGGGACAGGGTGGGACCACGAGCAGTACTTC | CASSLAGTGWDHEQYF
TRBJ2-1 | . | . | TRBV2 | TGTGCCAGCAGAAGGGATGGCTACAATGAGCAGTTCTTC | CASRRDGYNEQFF
TRBJ2-1 | TRBD1 | . | TRBV4-2 | TGTGCCAGCAGCCAAGGGTCAGGGACAGGGGCTTTCTACAATGAGCAGTTCTTC | CASSQGSGTGAFYNEQFF
TRBJ1-1 | . | . | TRBV20-1 | TGCAGTGCTAGCGTGGAGGGCACTGAAGCTTTCTTT | CSASVEGTEAFF
TRBJ2-1 | . | few | TRBV10-2 | TGCGCCAGCAGTGAGTTTGGGCGGGGGCCGAACAATGAGCAGTTCTTC | CASSEFGRGPNNEQFF
TRBJ1-5 | . | . | TRBV27 | TGTGCCAGCAGGACGGGGGGAAGCAATCAGCCCCAGCATTTT | CASRTGGSNQPQHF
TRBJ2-1 | TRBD2 | . | TRBV7-2 | TGTGCCAGCAGTTTAGCGGGGGGGTTGGGTGAGCAGTTCTTC | CASSLAGGLGEQFF
TRBJ2-5 | . | few | TRBV7-9 | TGTGCCAGCAGCTTGGTATCCACCCAAGAGACCCAGTACTTC | CASSLVSTQETQYF
TRBJ1-2 | . | . | TRBV2 | TGTGCCCGATTGGGGGGGTCGGACTATGGCTACACCTTC | CARLGGSDYGYTF
TRBJ2-3 | TRBD1 | . | TRBV20-1 | TGCAGTGCTAGCCGACCGGGACAGGGGTACGATACGCAGTATTTT | CSASRPGQGYDTQYF
TRBJ1-2 | . | few | TRBV24-1 | TGTGCCACCAGTGATGCCCAGACTAGTTTCTATGGCTACACCTTC | CATSDAQTSFYGYTF
TRBJ2-3 | . | . | TRBV29-1 | TGCAGCGTGTCGGGACAAATACTAACAGATACGCAGTATTTT | CSVSGQILTDTQYF
TRBJ2-3 | TRBD1 | once | TRBV6-2/TRBV6-3 | TGTGCCAGCAATATAAGGGACAGGATATTCACAGATACGCAGTATTTT | CASNIRDRIFTDTQYF
TRBJ1-1 | . | few | TRBV12-3/TRBV12-4 | TGTGCCAGCAGTCCCGGTTACACTGAAGCTTTCTTT | CASSPGYTEAFF
TRBJ1-5 | . | few | TRBV6-6 | TGTGCCAGCAGACGAGGGTCAGGGGCTGTCCAGCCCCAGCATTTT | CASRRGSGAVQPQHF